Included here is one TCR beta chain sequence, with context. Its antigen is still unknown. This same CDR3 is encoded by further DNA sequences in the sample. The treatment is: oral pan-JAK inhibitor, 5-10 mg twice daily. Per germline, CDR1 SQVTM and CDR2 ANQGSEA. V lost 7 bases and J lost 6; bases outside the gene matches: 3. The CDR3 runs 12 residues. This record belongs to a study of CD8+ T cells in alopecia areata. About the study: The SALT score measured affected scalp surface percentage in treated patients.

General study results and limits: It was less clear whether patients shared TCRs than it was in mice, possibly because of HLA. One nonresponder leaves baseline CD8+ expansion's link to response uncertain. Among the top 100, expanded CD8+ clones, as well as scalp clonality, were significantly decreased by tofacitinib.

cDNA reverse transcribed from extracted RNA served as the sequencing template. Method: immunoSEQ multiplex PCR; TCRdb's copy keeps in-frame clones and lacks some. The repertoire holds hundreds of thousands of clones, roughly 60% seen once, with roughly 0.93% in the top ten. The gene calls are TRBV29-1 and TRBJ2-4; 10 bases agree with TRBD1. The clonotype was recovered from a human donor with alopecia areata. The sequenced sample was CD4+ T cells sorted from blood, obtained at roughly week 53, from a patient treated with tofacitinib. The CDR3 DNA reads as TGCAGCGGAAGGGACAGGGGAAACATTCAGTACTTC. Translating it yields CSGRDRGNIQYF.